Listed below are T cell receptor beta chains from one sample, sequenced in a study of blood T cell repertoires in COVID-19. TCRdb's table, derived via immunoSEQ multiplex PCR, lists solely in-frame clones and lacks some. The sample records tens of thousands of clones, 88% being singletons. The sample was peripheral blood. The receptors shown here come from a human donor in a cohort sampled during active COVID-19. Both conserved end residues are part of each CDR3. D genes are given only for firm matches. Some rows mark clone size as missing; the rest say once, few, many or name a class of expanded clone.

TGTGCCAGCAGTCCGGGACTGCTGGCGTCACCCCTCCACTTT | CASSPGLLASPLHF | once | TRBV6-5 | - | TRBJ1-6
TGTGCCAGCATCGTTCGAGGTGAAGCTTTCTTT | CASIVRGEAFF | once | TRBV7-9 | - | TRBJ1-1
TGTGCCAGCACAGGGGGTATCGCTGGGGCCAACGTCCTGACTTTC | CASTGGIAGANVLTF | - | TRBV9 | TRBD1 | TRBJ2-6
TGTGCCAGTAGTGACTCTGGGGCCGGCTATAGCAATCAGCCCCAGCATTTT | CASSDSGAGYSNQPQHF | once | TRBV19 | - | TRBJ1-5
TGTGCAAGTCGCCCTTGGGGACTAGCGGGGCAAGAGACCCAGTACTTC | CASRPWGLAGQETQYF | - | TRBV12-2 | - | TRBJ2-5
TGTGCCTGGAGCAGATACCTAGGACTAGCGGGGGGCAGGGTGTTGAACACAGATACGCAGTATTTT | CAWSRYLGLAGGRVLNTDTQYF | - | TRBV30 | TRBD2 | TRBJ2-3
TGCAGCGTTGAAGACGGGACAGGCCTGCGGCCCTTT | CSVEDGTGLRPF | once | TRBV29-1 | TRBD1 | TRBJ1-1
TGCGCCAGCAGCCAGGACAGGGGGCCGGACACTGAAGCTTTCTTT | CASSQDRGPDTEAFF | - | TRBV4-1 | TRBD1 | TRBJ1-1
TGTGCCAGCAGCTTATCCCCGGGGGGGCACACCGGGGAGCTGTTTTTT | CASSLSPGGHTGELFF | - | TRBV7-9 | TRBD2 | TRBJ2-2
TGTGCCAGCAGACCGACAGGGACGACTGGAAACACCATATATTTT | CASRPTGTTGNTIYF | - | TRBV7-9 | TRBD1 | TRBJ1-3
TGTGCTTCCATTTCAGGGGCTAATGAAAAACTGTTTTTT | CASISGANEKLFF | - | TRBV30 | - | TRBJ1-4
TGTGCCAGCTCACCAACGGCGGGGGAGACCCAGTACTTC | CASSPTAGETQYF | - | TRBV18 | - | TRBJ2-5
TGTGCCAGCAGTTCGGGGTCTCTGAACACTGAAGCTTTCTTT | CASSSGSLNTEAFF | - | TRBV28 | - | TRBJ1-1
TGTGCCAGCAGCCGCGGCCCTTCCCACGAGCAGTACTTC | CASSRGPSHEQYF | - | TRBV11-2 | - | TRBJ2-7
TGTGCCAGCAGCTTAGAGTACAGGAACACCGGGGAGCTGTTTTTT | CASSLEYRNTGELFF | - | TRBV7-8 | - | TRBJ2-2
TGTGCCATCAGCGGACGGGAGTTGGACACCGGGGAGCTGTTTTTT | CAISGRELDTGELFF | - | TRBV10-3 | - | TRBJ2-2
TGTGCCAGCAGTCTCGGACAGCCTAGCTACAATGAGCAGTTCTTC | CASSLGQPSYNEQFF | - | TRBV27 | - | TRBJ2-1
TGTGCCAGCAGCCAAGATCACGGGGAGCCCTACGAGCAGTACTTC | CASSQDHGEPYEQYF | - | TRBV3-1/TRBV3-2 | - | TRBJ2-7
TGTGCCAGCAGTTACCTAGCGGGGGGTGTCAATGAGCAGTTCTTC | CASSYLAGGVNEQFF | - | TRBV6-2/TRBV6-3 | TRBD2 | TRBJ2-1
TGTGCCAGTAGTCCGTTAGCGGGAGGTGTAGACAATGAGCAGTTCTTC | CASSPLAGGVDNEQFF | - | TRBV19 | TRBD2 | TRBJ2-1
TGTGCCTGTACCAGTGCCTACGAGCAGTACTTC | CACTSAYEQYF | - | TRBV30 | - | TRBJ2-7
TGCAGTGCTAGTCCGACTAGCGGGGGGTATAACGAGCAGTACTTC | CSASPTSGGYNEQYF | - | TRBV20-1 | TRBD2 | TRBJ2-7
TGTGCCATCAAGGCAAGCGGGGACTCCTACGAGCAGTACTTC | CAIKASGDSYEQYF | - | TRBV10-3 | TRBD2 | TRBJ2-7
TGTGCCAGCAGGTATATGACAGGGGCCATGGTCTTC | CASRYMTGAMVF | - | TRBV12-3/TRBV12-4 | TRBD1 | TRBJ2-1
TGTGCCAGCAGCTTAGCCCAGATCAATGAGCAGTTCTTC | CASSLAQINEQFF | - | TRBV7-6 | - | TRBJ2-1
TGTGCCAGCAGTTTAACTGGTGCCGAGAGGCCCCAGCATTTT | CASSLTGAERPQHF | - | TRBV28 | - | TRBJ1-5
TGTGCCAGCAGCTTGGATGAGGAGCAGTACTTC | CASSLDEEQYF | - | TRBV5-4 | - | TRBJ2-7
TGTGCCAGCAGGAGAAGCGGGATATCCTACAATGAGCAGTTCTTC | CASRRSGISYNEQFF | - | TRBV6-5 | TRBD2 | TRBJ2-1
TGTGCCAGCAGCCCAGGGGAAGGGTCGGTCTACGAGCAGTACTTC | CASSPGEGSVYEQYF | - | TRBV7-9 | - | TRBJ2-7
TGTGCCAGTAGCGAAACAGGGGGCACTGAAGCTTTCTTT | CASSETGGTEAFF | - | TRBV19 | TRBD1 | TRBJ1-1
TGTGCCAGCAGTCCTTGGACTCAGTACGAGCAGTACTTC | CASSPWTQYEQYF | - | TRBV2 | - | TRBJ2-7
TGTGCCAGCAGTCGGCGGCTCAGCCAGCCCCAGCATTTT | CASSRRLSQPQHF | once | TRBV12-3/TRBV12-4 | - | TRBJ1-5
TGTGCCAGACGCGACCCGATCAGGGCTAATGAGCAGTTCTTC | CARRDPIRANEQFF | - | TRBV2 | - | TRBJ2-1
TGTGCCAGCAGCCTAACACAGGGGGCAACGAATGAAAAACTGTTTTTT | CASSLTQGATNEKLFF | - | TRBV3-1/TRBV3-2 | TRBD1 | TRBJ1-4
TGCGCCAGCAGGAGGGACTACCCAAGCACAGATACGCAGTATTTT | CASRRDYPSTDTQYF | once | TRBV4-1 | TRBD2 | TRBJ2-3
TGCAGCGCAACAAATGCTGAAGCTTTCTTT | CSATNAEAFF | - | TRBV29-1 | - | TRBJ1-1
TGTGCCAGCAGAGCCGGGACAGGGGGCGCGATCACTGAAGCTTTCTTT | CASRAGTGGAITEAFF | - | TRBV9 | TRBD1 | TRBJ1-1
TGCAGCGTTCGGCCAGGGACAGGGAACACTGAAGCTTTCTTT | CSVRPGTGNTEAFF | - | TRBV29-1 | TRBD1 | TRBJ1-1
TGTGCCAGCAGCGCGACGTTAGGAGGCGCTGAAGCTTTCTTT | CASSATLGGAEAFF | - | TRBV3-1/TRBV3-2 | - | TRBJ1-1
TGTGCCAGCAGTTACGGGACAGTCTCTGGAAACACCATATATTTT | CASSYGTVSGNTIYF | few | TRBV6-5 | TRBD1 | TRBJ1-3
TGCGCCAGCAGCCAAGAGCTCACAGGGGGGACCGGGGAGCTGTTTTTT | CASSQELTGGTGELFF | once | TRBV4-1 | TRBD1 | TRBJ2-2
TGCGCCAGCAGCTTGGGAGGCGGGGGTAGCACAGATACGCAGTATTTT | CASSLGGGGSTDTQYF | once | TRBV5-1 | TRBD2 | TRBJ2-3
TGTGCCAGCAGTGAGCAGGCTAATGAAGCTTTCTTT | CASSEQANEAFF | - | TRBV2 | - | TRBJ1-1